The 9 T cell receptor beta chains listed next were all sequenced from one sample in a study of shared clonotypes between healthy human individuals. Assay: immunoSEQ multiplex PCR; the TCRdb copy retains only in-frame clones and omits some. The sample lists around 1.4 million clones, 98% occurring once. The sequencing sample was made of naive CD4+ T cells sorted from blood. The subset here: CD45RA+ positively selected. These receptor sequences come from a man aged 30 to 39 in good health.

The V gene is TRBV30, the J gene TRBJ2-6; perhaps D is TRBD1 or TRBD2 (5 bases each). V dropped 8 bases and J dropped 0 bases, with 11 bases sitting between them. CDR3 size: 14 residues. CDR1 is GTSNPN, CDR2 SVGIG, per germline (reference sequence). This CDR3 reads CAGDRSSGANVLTF. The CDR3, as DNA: TGTGCCGGGGACCGGAGCTCTGGGGCCAACGTCCTGACTTTC.

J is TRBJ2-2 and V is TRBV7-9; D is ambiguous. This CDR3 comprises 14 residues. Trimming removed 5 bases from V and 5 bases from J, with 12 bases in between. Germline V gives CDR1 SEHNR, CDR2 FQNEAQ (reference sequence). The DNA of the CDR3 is TGTGCCAGCAGCCAGACTTTAGGGACCGGGGAGCTGTTTTTT. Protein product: CASSQTLGTGELFF.

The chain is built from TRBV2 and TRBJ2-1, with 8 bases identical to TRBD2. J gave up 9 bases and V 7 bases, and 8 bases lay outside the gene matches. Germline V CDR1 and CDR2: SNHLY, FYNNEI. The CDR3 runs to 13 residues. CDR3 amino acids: CASKGLASSEQFF. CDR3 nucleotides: TGTGCCAGCAAAGGACTAGCCTCTTCTGAGCAGTTCTTC. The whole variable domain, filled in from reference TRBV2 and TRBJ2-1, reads EPEVTQTPSHQVTQMGQEVILRCVPISNHLYFYWYRQILGQKVEFLVSFYNNEISEKSEIFDDQFSVERPDGSNFTLKIRSTKLEDSAMYFCASKGLASSEQFFGPGTRLTVL.

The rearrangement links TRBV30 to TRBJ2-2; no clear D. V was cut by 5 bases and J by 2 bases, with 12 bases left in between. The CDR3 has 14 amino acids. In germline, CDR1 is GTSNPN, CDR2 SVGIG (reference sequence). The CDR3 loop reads CAWGVGTNTGELFF. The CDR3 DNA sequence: TGTGCCTGGGGGGTTGGCACTAACACCGGGGAGCTGTTTTTT.

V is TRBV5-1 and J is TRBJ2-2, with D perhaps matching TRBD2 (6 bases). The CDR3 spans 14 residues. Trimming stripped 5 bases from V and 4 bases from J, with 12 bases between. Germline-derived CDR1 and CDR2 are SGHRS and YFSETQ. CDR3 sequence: CASSWGDLTGELFF. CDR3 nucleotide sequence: TGCGCCAGCAGTTGGGGGGATCTCACCGGGGAGCTGTTTTTT.

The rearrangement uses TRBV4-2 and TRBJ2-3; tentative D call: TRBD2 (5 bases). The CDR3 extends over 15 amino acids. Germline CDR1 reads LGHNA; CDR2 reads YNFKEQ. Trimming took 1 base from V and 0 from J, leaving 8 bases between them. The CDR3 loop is CASSQGTQSTDTQYF. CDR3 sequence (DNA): TGTGCCAGCAGCCAAGGGACTCAGAGCACAGATACGCAGTATTTT.

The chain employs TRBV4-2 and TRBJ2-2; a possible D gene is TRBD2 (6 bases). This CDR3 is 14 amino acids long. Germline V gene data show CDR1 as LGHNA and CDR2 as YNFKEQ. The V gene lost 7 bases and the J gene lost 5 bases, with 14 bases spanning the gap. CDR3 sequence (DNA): TGTGCCAGCACCTTGGAAGGAGGGACCGGGGAGCTGTTTTTT. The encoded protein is CASTLEGGTGELFF.

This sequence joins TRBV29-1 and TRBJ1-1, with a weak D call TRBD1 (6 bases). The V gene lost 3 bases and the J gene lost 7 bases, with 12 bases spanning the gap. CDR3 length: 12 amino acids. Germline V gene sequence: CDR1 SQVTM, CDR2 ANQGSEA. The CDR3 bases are TGCAGCGTTGAGGGGCAGGGGCTTGAAGCTTTCTTT. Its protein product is CSVEGQGLEAFF.

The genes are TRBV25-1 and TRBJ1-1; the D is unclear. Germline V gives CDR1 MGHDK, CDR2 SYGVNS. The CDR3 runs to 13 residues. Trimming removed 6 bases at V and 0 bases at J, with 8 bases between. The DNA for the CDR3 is TGTGCCAGCAGATCCACGATGAACACTGAAGCTTTCTTT. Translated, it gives CASRSTMNTEAFF.